The next 27 T cell receptor beta chains were all read from a single sample in a study of T cells in localized non-small cell lung cancer. Clones were sequenced by immunoSEQ multiplex PCR, and TCRdb holds only the in-frame ones, with some missing. The table records roughly 38,000 clones, roughly 86% of them present only once. The input for sequencing was peripheral blood, taken before any cancer treatment. The receptors were gathered from a female donor at least 60 years old with stage I squamous cell lung carcinoma.

This clone has only one observation. The chain recombines TRBV5-1 with TRBJ2-1, with TRBD1 as a possible D gene (6 bases). The CDR3 runs to 14 residues. Germline-derived CDR1 and CDR2 are SGHRS and YFSETQ. Trimming shortened V by 4 bases and J by 10 bases, and 18 bases separated the two germline ends. The CDR3: CASSPEQGLKEQFF. CDR3 DNA: TGCGCCAGCAGCCCCGAACAGGGTTTAAAGGAGCAGTTCTTC.

The gene calls are TRBV11-1 and TRBJ2-5; 14 nucleotides align to TRBD2. The germline CDR1 and CDR2 sequences are SGHAT and FQDESV (reference sequence). The CDR3 sequence is 17 residues long. After removal of 4 bases from V and 5 bases from J, the junction contained 9 bases not matched to a gene. The CDR3: CASSSGTSGSSGETQYF. DNA of the CDR3: TGTGCCAGCAGCTCTGGGACTAGCGGGAGCAGCGGGGAGACCCAGTACTTC.

The chain couples TRBV7-9 to TRBJ2-7; weak D call: TRBD1 (6 bases). This CDR3 contains 15 residues. The germline V gene encodes CDR1 SEHNR and CDR2 FQNEAQ (reference sequence). The V end was cut by 1 base, the J end by 5 bases, with 15 bases between. CDR3 in amino acids: CASSLGWQGKDEQYF. DNA for the CDR3: TGTGCCAGCAGCTTAGGGTGGCAGGGGAAGGACGAGCAGTACTTC. Full variable domain (outside the CDR3, taken from reference TRBV7-9 and TRBJ2-7): DTGVSQNPRHKITKRGQNVTFRCDPISEHNRLYWYRQTLGQGPEFLTYFQNEAQLEKSRLLSDRFSAERPKGSFSTLEIQRTEQGDSAMYLCASSLGWQGKDEQYFGPGTRLTVT.

The chain combines TRBV7-2 with TRBJ1-5; D gene unclear. The CDR3 consists of 13 residues. Deletions cut 6 bases from V and 0 bases from J, with 6 bases between. Germline V gives CDR1 SGHTA, CDR2 FQGNSA. The CDR3: CASRRVSNQPQHF. CDR3 nucleotide sequence: TGTGCCAGCAGGCGGGTTAGCAATCAGCCCCAGCATTTT.

The chain is built from TRBV18 and TRBJ1-3; D not resolved. The CDR3 has 13 amino acids. The germline CDR1 and CDR2 sequences are KGHSH and LQKENI. V gave up 6 bases and J gave up 4 bases, with 10 bases separating them. CDR3 loop: CASSPMEGNTIYF. As DNA, the CDR3 is TGTGCCAGCTCGCCCATGGAGGGAAACACCATATATTTT.

By its share, this clone is medium-sized (0.01 to 0.1%). Additional DNA sequences in this sample encode the identical CDR3. V and J are TRBV4-3 and TRBJ2-6; 8 bases are shared with TRBD2. The CDR3 loop spans 18 amino acids. CDR1 and CDR2 from the germline V gene are LGHNA and YSLEER. V was clipped by 3 bases and J by 3 bases; unmatched bases: 10. CDR3 sequence: CASSQTTGRGVGANVLTF. The CDR3 bases are TGCGCCAGCAGCCAGACGACCGGGCGGGGGGTTGGGGCCAACGTCCTGACTTTC.

This sequence joins TRBV5-4 and TRBJ1-1; no clear D gene. V was shortened by 4 bases and J by 1 base, with 14 bases between the two germline ends. The germline CDR1 and CDR2 sequences are SGHNT and YYREEE (reference sequence). The CDR3 runs to 15 residues. CDR3 nucleotides: TGTGCCAGCAGCGGGAACATTCGACAGAACACTGAAGCTTTCTTT. This gives the protein CASSGNIRQNTEAFF.

The rearrangement links TRBV7-2 to TRBJ2-3; D may be TRBD2 (6 bases). Germline V CDR1 and CDR2: SGHTA, FQGNSA. V dropped 5 bases and J dropped 3 bases, with 15 bases sitting between them. CDR3 size: 15 residues. The DNA of the CDR3 is TGTGCCAGCAGCAATACCGGGAGAAGAACAGATACGCAGTATTTT. Amino acids: CASSNTGRRTDTQYF.

This chain joins TRBV19 and TRBJ2-3; 7 bases agree with TRBD2. Per germline, CDR1 LNHDA and CDR2 SQIVND (reference sequence). The CDR3 runs 14 residues. V lost 6 bases to trimming and J lost 4 bases; unmatched junction nucleotides: 7. The CDR3 is CASRRRAGADTQYF. For the CDR3, the DNA is TGTGCCAGTAGGAGACGGGCGGGAGCAGATACGCAGTATTTT.

The chain links TRBV19 to TRBJ1-5; no clear D gene. CDR3 length: 15 residues. In germline, CDR1 is LNHDA, CDR2 SQIVND (reference sequence). The V gene lost 3 bases and the J gene lost 1 base, with 10 bases spanning the gap. The CDR3 sequence: CASSIGPISNQPQHF. The CDR3 DNA reads as TGTGCCAGTAGTATTGGTCCTATCAGCAATCAGCCCCAGCATTTT.

This sequence joins TRBV5-1 and TRBJ1-3; D is unresolved. The CDR3 has 16 amino acids. The ends were cut back, 0 bases at V and 0 bases at J, with 10 bases in the middle. The germline CDR1 and CDR2 sequences are SGHRS and YFSETQ. Here the CDR3 DNA reads TGCGCCAGCAGCTTGGCTTTCGGCAGCTCTGGAAACACCATATATTTT. It is translated as CASSLAFGSSGNTIYF.

The chain carries TRBV4-3 and TRBJ2-7; no clear D. The CDR3 has 16 amino acids. The V gene lost 0 bases and the J gene lost 4 bases, with 16 bases spanning the gap. Per the germline V gene, CDR1 is LGHNA and CDR2 is YSLEER. The CDR3: CASSQDARSFGYEQYF. The CDR3 DNA reads as TGCGCCAGCAGCCAAGATGCGCGGTCGTTCGGGTACGAGCAGTACTTC.

The rearrangement uses TRBV19 and TRBJ2-3, with D possibly being TRBD1 (5 bases). Trimming shortened V by 7 bases and J by 6 bases, and 14 bases separated the two germline ends. Germline CDR1 LNHDA, CDR2 SQIVND (reference sequence). The CDR3 contains 13 residues. CDR3 amino acids: CASNRTPGDTQYF. Written as DNA, the CDR3 is TGTGCCAGTAACCGCACTCCAGGGGATACGCAGTATTTT.

The V call is TRBV7-9, the J call TRBJ2-3, with D possibly TRBD2 on 6 matching bases. CDR3 length: 15 residues. Trimming removed 5 bases from V and 6 bases from J, with 18 bases in between. Looked up from germline, CDR1 is SEHNR and CDR2 is FQNEAQ (reference sequence). The CDR3 DNA sequence: TGTGCCAGCAGCGCGGGACCGGGCCCACCTGATACGCAGTATTTT. Translating it yields CASSAGPGPPDTQYF.

The V gene is TRBV19, the J gene TRBJ1-3, with D uncertain. V was cut by 7 bases and J by 0 bases, with 10 bases left in between. The V gene's germline CDR1 is LNHDA and CDR2 SQIVND (reference sequence). The CDR3 contains 14 residues. CDR3 nucleotide sequence: TGTGCCAGTAACCCAGGTCGCTCTGGAAACACCATATATTTT. Protein sequence: CASNPGRSGNTIYF.

V gene TRBV19 combines with J gene TRBJ1-5, with D maybe TRBD1 (6 bases). This CDR3 spans 12 amino acids. Trimming pared 6 bases from V and 4 bases from J, leaving 7 bases between. CDR1 is LNHDA and CDR2 is SQIVND in the germline V gene (reference sequence). The CDR3 DNA follows: TGTGCCAGTAGAAGGGGGAATCAGCCCCAGCATTTT. As protein: CASRRGNQPQHF.

In its sample, this clone was seen once. This chain uses TRBV10-3 with TRBJ2-2; D is uncertain. The CDR3 runs 14 residues. Trimming cost V 0 bases and J 8 bases, with 10 bases left between them. Germline V CDR1 and CDR2: ENHRY, SYGVKD. The CDR3 reads CAISESLRVGELFF. CDR3 coding DNA: TGTGCCATCAGTGAGTCGTTAAGAGTTGGGGAGCTGTTTTTT.

The rearrangement uses TRBV7-8 and TRBJ1-1; TRBD1 is a possible D gene (5 bases). CDR3 size: 14 residues. V was shortened by 3 bases and J by 0 bases, with 8 bases between the two germline ends. Looked up from germline, CDR1 is SGHVS and CDR2 is FQNEAQ. The CDR3: CASSFRGMNTEAFF. The DNA of the CDR3 is TGTGCCAGCAGCTTTAGGGGCATGAACACTGAAGCTTTCTTT. Based on the CDR3 plus reference TRBV7-8 and TRBJ1-1, the full variable domain is GAGVSQSPRYKVAKRGQDVALRCDPISGHVSLFWYQQALGQGPEFLTYFQNEAQLDKSGLPSDRFFAERPEGSVSTLKIQRTQQEDSAVYLCASSFRGMNTEAFFGQGTRLTVV.

This chain joins TRBV4-1 and TRBJ2-1, with 14 bases that match TRBD2. Germline V gene data show CDR1 as MGHRA and CDR2 as YSYEKL. The CDR3 is made up of 19 amino acids. V trimming: 6 bases; J trimming: 1 base; junction bases outside the gene matches: 11. The DNA for the CDR3 is TGCGCCAGCAGACCTACCGGGACTAGCGGGAGACGGTCCTACAATGAGCAGTTCTTC. It specifies CASRPTGTSGRRSYNEQFF.

This clone was seen just once. The chain couples TRBV5-6 to TRBJ2-3, with 9 bases that match TRBD1. CDR3 length: 16 residues. V shed 4 bases, J shed 2 bases, and the junction held 8 bases outside the gene matches. Germline lookup yields CDR1 SGHDT and CDR2 YYEEEE. The CDR3 loop reads CASSEGQGRTTDTQYF. The DNA for the CDR3 is TGTGCCAGCAGCGAAGGACAGGGGCGTACCACAGATACGCAGTATTTT.

The chain couples TRBV6-5 to TRBJ2-1; TRBD2 agrees at 7 bases. V shed 0 bases and J 4 bases; nucleotides not matched to a gene: 6. The CDR3 spans 16 residues. CDR1 and CDR2 (germline): MNHEY, SVGAGI. The chain's CDR3 is CASSYSGGRVYNEQFF. The CDR3 DNA sequence: TGTGCCAGCAGTTACTCAGGAGGGAGGGTTTACAATGAGCAGTTCTTC.

This clone was recorded only once. The chain couples TRBV19 to TRBJ2-2; 9 nucleotides align to TRBD2. Losses at the gene ends were 5 bases for V and 7 bases for J; bases not matched to a gene: 14. The CDR3 sequence is 17 residues long. Per the germline V gene, CDR1 is LNHDA and CDR2 is SQIVND (reference sequence). The CDR3 DNA reads as TGTGCCAGTAGTCTCGGCTTGAGCGGGAGGTCCGGCGGGGAGCTGTTTTTT. Translation: CASSLGLSGRSGGELFF.

CDR3 loop: CASSRLGQGYTGELFF. CDR3 sequence (DNA): TGCGCCAGCAGCCGCCTCGGACAGGGGTACACCGGGGAGCTGTTTTTT. The chain joins TRBV5-1 to TRBJ2-2, with TRBD1 identical over 9 bases. Germline CDR1 is SGHRS and CDR2 is YFSETQ. The CDR3 totals 16 residues. J was trimmed by 3 bases and V by 4 bases; bases with no gene match: 7.

The V call is TRBV27, the J call TRBJ2-1, with 7 bases matching TRBD2. Trimming took 5 bases from V and 2 from J; bases not matched to a gene: 15. CDR1 is MNHEY, CDR2 SMNVEV, per germline (reference sequence). CDR3 length: 18 residues. The CDR3 nucleotides read TGTGCCAGCAGTCTCTCCTCGGCGGGAGTTCCCCCCTACAATGAGCAGTTCTTC. This encodes CASSLSSAGVPPYNEQFF.

This clone was seen more than once but under ten times. The chain carries TRBV30 and TRBJ2-1, with 9 bases matching TRBD1. The CDR3 is 14 amino acids. The trim removed 5 bases at V and 10 bases at J, leaving 12 bases unmatched. Germline CDR1 and CDR2: GTSNPN and SVGIG (reference sequence). CDR3 in amino acids: CAWRPGQGRGEQFF. The CDR3 nucleotides are TGTGCCTGGCGCCCGGGACAGGGCCGGGGAGAGCAGTTCTTC.

The J gene is TRBJ2-2, the V gene TRBV7-6; D not resolved. V was clipped by 2 bases and J by 8 bases, with 12 bases between them. Germline loops: CDR1 SGHVS, CDR2 FNYEAQ. CDR3 length: 14 residues. CDR3 bases: TGTGCCAGCAGCTTAAAGGGCGGTCGGGGGGAGCTGTTTTTT. It yields the protein CASSLKGGRGELFF.

The J gene is TRBJ2-2, the V gene TRBV2; D is perhaps TRBD1 or TRBD2 (5 bases each). Germline V lookup: CDR1 SNHLY, CDR2 FYNNEI. This CDR3 contains 13 residues. The V end was cut by 11 bases, the J end by 7 bases, with 17 bases between. The CDR3 is CAGRGGRSGELFF. The CDR3 DNA reads TGTGCCGGCCGTGGGGGTCGGAGCGGGGAGCTGTTTTTT. The whole variable domain, remainder taken from reference TRBV2 and TRBJ2-2, is EPEVTQTPSHQVTQMGQEVILRCVPISNHLYFYWYRQILGQKVEFLVSFYNNEISEKSEIFDDQFSVERPDGSNFTLKIRSTKLEDSAMYFCAGRGGRSGELFFGEGSRLTVL.